The sequence of this TCR beta chain was determined in a study of shared clonotypes between healthy human individuals (dated by TCRdb to the early 2020s). Turning to the overall study: Two women and a few men aged 18 to 49 years were included in the cohort. Each donor's leukapheresis produced roughly between about 0.8 and 8.9 billion PBMCs. Per donor, three plates each were used for CD4 naive and CD4 memory, two for CD8 naive, and one for CD8 memory. The study deeply sequenced blood TCR repertoires of five healthy adults to estimate repertoire size and the extent of clonotype sharing between individuals. To increase sequencing depth and limit assay-specific biases, TCR repertoire library preparation and sequencing were carried out by different laboratories using diverse techniques.

Reading the germline V gene (reference sequence) gives CDR1 LNHDA and CDR2 SQIVND. Measured from the cysteine to the phenylalanine, the CDR3 is 14 residues long. Of all the DNA, just the CDR3 is kept, 42 bases in frame from base 1. Between the V and J ends, shortened by 1 base and 8 bases respectively, the junction contains 14 bases. Details on this clone: Which antigen it targets is not known. Base quality data are lacking; no much larger clone is found one base away.

Using the deep immunoSEQ assay, TCR CDR3 regions were amplified from genomic DNA by multiplex PCR. Extracted genomic DNA from each cell subset was distributed evenly across all wells of several immunoSEQ 96-well plates, and each plate was treated as a replicate. Each replicate PCR for sorted subsets received about 200 ng genomic DNA, equal to about 30,000 T cell genomes. Purified libraries were measured with a Qubit 3.0 fluorometer, size-checked on a Bioanalyzer 2100, and measured again with the KAPA Library Quantification kit. Every immunoSEQ 96-well plate was sequenced on a dedicated single-read 150-cycle Illumina NextSeq 550 flow cell. The paper's data handling went like this. Because the immunoSEQ output held only junctional sequences and lacked quality scores, the filtering could not match the filtering applied to full-length reads. Sequences were annotated with PyIR, a Python wrapper for IgBLAST v1.9, using IMGT germline references to assign V/J genes and CDR3. Reads were filtered out if the reads had weak V/J assignments (E-value above 1e-6), no CDR3, stop codons, out-of-frame junctions, or ambiguous translated residues. V3J clonotypes were defined by identical inferred V gene, J gene, and CDR3 amino acid sequence. The percentage overlap between two repertoires was calculated by dividing the number of shared unique clonotypes by the size of the smaller repertoire. Three approaches were used to assess repertoire richness: RTK rarefaction, the Chao1 estimator, and Recon v2.1 estimates of unobserved clonotypes. OLGA was used to compute generation probabilities for all TCRbeta clonotypes that the gDNA method yielded from a handful of donors. The table comes from immuneACCESS by way of TCRdb, which keeps in-frame sequences with V and J called. Part of the clones is missing from these tables; in studies checked, under half for an unresolved V gene and the rest for unknown reasons. Clone size and the V and J calls come from that table; the DNA yielded D and trimming. This sample gives 2.5 million or so clones in total; around 90% of them show up just once. The ten largest account for 0.13% to 0.15% of the sample.

Study-wide findings and limitations: Even with the large sequencing depth, rarefaction of the sorted-subset datasets indicated that sequencing was incomplete. Based on pairwise subsampling, the degree of clonotype sharing among donors was expected to be affected by sequencing depth. The small number of donors limited the genetic and exposure-history diversity represented. Across several donors, approximately 5% of naive CD4, approximately 3.6% of naive CD8, 2.3% of memory CD4, and 0.4% to 0.45% of memory CD8 clonotypes were shared. Naive subsets generally had larger estimated clonotype richness than memory subsets did. Sampling was restricted to blood, and TCR repertoires in tissues likely differ from the TCR repertoires found in blood. Compared with non-shared clonotypes, the clonotypes found in all four sorted-subset donors had higher generation probabilities.

Healthy HIV-negative adults with no recently reported acute infections or vaccinations were included as donors. Every donor was a Caucasian adult living in Nashville, Tennessee, USA. CD4+ T cells were enriched by magnetic negative selection, after which naive cells were positively selected on CD45RA and the negative fraction was taken as the memory subset. Blood was obtained by leukapheresis, after which PBMCs were separated by Ficoll-Histopaque density gradient centrifugation and cryopreserved in liquid nitrogen vapor phase. Analytical flow cytometry was used to check the purity and quantity of every magnetically sorted T cell population. Each sorted fraction had its genomic DNA isolated and then quantified by UV absorbance on a Nanodrop 2000c.

Sequencing was carried out using naive CD4+ T cells sorted from blood. The cell subset or site label of this sample denotes: CD45RA+ positively selected. Recombination joined TRBV19 with TRBJ1-2; the D gene remains uncertain. The sequence was collected from a young man in good health. The CDR3 protein sequence reads: CASSIGDPRRGYTF. Read as DNA, the sequence is TGTGCCAGTAGTATAGGAGACCCCCGGCGGGGCTACACCTTC.